The present entry profiles one T cell receptor (beta chain) with its context. Its antigen is currently unknown. Between the trimmed V and J ends, which lost 2 bases and 3 bases, there was a span of 16 bases. CDR1 is MNHEY and CDR2 is SMNVEV in the germline V gene (reference sequence). The CDR3 is 17 amino acids. This sample stems from a study of OX40 agonist ivuxolimab in advanced cancers. As for the study in general: Patients in dose escalation had liver, melanoma, kidney or head and neck cancers. One hepatocellular carcinoma and two cutaneous melanoma patients partially responded. General study results and limits: At 0.1 to 3.0 mg/kg and by week 6, clonal expansion occurred in CD4+ and CD8+ blood T cells.

This table comes from immunoSEQ multiplex PCR, and its TCRdb copy is limited to in-frame clones, with some not included. Among around 30,000 clones, about nine tenths were seen once, and the ten largest hold about a quarter. The TCR originated in an adult with an advanced solid tumor such as melanoma, head and neck, liver or kidney cancer. Sample: CD4+ or CD8+ T cells sorted from blood, taken in a trial of the OX40 agonist ivuxolimab. J is TRBJ2-2 and V is TRBV27, with D perhaps matching TRBD1 or TRBD2 (5 bases each). The CDR3 reads CASSLAQGRSYTGELFF. CDR3 DNA sequence: TGTGCCAGCAGTTTAGCGCAGGGACGGTCGTACACCGGGGAGCTGTTTTTT.